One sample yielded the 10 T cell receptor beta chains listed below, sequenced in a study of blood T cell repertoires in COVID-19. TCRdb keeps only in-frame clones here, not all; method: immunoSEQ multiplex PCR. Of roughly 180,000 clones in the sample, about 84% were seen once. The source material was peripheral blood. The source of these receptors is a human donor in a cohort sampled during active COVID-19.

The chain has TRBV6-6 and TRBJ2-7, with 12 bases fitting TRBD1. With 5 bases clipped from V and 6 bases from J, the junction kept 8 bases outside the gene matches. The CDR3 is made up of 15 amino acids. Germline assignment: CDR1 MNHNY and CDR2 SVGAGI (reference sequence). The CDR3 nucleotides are TGTGCCAGCAGTCGCCCGGGACAGGGGGCCTTCGAGCAGTACTTC. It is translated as CASSRPGQGAFEQYF.

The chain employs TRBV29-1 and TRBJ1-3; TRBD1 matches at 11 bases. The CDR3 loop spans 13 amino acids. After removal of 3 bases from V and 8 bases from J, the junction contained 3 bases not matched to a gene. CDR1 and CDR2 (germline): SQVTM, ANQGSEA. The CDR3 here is CSVEDRGRDTIYF. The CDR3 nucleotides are TGCAGCGTTGAGGACAGGGGGCGGGACACCATATATTTT.

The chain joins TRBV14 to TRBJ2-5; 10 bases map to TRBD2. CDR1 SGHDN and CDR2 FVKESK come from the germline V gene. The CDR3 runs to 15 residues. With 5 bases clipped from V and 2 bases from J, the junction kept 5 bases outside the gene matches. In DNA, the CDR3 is TGTGCCAGCAGCAATCTAGCGGGGGCGCAAGAGACCCAGTACTTC. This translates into CASSNLAGAQETQYF.

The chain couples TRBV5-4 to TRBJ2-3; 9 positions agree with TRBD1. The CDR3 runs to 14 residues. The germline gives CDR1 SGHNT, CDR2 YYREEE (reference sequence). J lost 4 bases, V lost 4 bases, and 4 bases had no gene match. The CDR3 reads CASSTGQGSDTQYF. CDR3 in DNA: TGTGCCAGCAGCACGGGACAGGGATCAGATACGCAGTATTTT.

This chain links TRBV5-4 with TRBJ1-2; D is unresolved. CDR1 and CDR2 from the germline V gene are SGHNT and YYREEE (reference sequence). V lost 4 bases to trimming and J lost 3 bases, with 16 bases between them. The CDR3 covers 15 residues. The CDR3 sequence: CASSRPQALDYGYTF. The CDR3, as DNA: TGTGCCAGCAGCCGGCCCCAGGCTCTTGACTATGGCTACACCTTC.

CDR3 residues: CASRRDSLNEKLFF. The CDR3 bases are TGTGCCAGCAGAAGGGACAGCCTTAATGAAAAACTGTTTTTT. J is TRBJ1-4 and V is TRBV2, with 7 positions matching TRBD1. The trim removed 6 bases at V and 4 bases at J, leaving 5 bases unmatched. The germline V gene encodes CDR1 SNHLY and CDR2 FYNNEI. This CDR3 is built from 14 residues.

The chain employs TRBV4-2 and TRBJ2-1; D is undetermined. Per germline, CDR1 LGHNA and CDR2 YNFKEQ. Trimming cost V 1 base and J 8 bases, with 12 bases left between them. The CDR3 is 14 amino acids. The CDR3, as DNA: TGTGCCAGCAGCCAAGGAGAGTTCCACGATGAGCAGTTCTTC. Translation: CASSQGEFHDEQFF.

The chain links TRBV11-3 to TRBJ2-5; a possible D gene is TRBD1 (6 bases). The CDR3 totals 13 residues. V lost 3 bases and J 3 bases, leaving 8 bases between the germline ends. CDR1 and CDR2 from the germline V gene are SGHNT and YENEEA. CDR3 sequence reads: CASSLGAEETQYF. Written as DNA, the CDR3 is TGTGCCAGCAGCTTGGGGGCCGAAGAGACCCAGTACTTC.

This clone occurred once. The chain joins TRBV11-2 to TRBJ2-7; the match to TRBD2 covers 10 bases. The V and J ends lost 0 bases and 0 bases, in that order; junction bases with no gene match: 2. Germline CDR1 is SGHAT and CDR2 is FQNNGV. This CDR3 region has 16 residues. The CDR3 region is CASSLDLAGGSYEQYF. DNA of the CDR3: TGTGCCAGCAGCTTAGATTTAGCGGGGGGCTCCTACGAGCAGTACTTC.

The CDR3 spells CASSFSGGADEQFF. CDR3 coding DNA: TGTGCCAGCAGCTTTAGCGGGGGGGCCGATGAGCAGTTCTTC. The V call is TRBV9, the J call TRBJ2-1; 11 nucleotides match TRBD2. With V trimmed by 4 bases and J by 8 bases, 5 bases remained unmatched. Germline V CDR1 and CDR2: SGDLS, YYNGEE. There are 14 residues in the CDR3. Complete variable domain (other parts from reference TRBV9 and TRBJ2-1): DSGVTQTPKHLITATGQRVTLRCSPRSGDLSVYWYQQSLDQGLQFLIQYYNGEERAKGNILERFSAQQFPDLHSELNLSSLELGDSALYFCASSFSGGADEQFFGPGTRLTVL.